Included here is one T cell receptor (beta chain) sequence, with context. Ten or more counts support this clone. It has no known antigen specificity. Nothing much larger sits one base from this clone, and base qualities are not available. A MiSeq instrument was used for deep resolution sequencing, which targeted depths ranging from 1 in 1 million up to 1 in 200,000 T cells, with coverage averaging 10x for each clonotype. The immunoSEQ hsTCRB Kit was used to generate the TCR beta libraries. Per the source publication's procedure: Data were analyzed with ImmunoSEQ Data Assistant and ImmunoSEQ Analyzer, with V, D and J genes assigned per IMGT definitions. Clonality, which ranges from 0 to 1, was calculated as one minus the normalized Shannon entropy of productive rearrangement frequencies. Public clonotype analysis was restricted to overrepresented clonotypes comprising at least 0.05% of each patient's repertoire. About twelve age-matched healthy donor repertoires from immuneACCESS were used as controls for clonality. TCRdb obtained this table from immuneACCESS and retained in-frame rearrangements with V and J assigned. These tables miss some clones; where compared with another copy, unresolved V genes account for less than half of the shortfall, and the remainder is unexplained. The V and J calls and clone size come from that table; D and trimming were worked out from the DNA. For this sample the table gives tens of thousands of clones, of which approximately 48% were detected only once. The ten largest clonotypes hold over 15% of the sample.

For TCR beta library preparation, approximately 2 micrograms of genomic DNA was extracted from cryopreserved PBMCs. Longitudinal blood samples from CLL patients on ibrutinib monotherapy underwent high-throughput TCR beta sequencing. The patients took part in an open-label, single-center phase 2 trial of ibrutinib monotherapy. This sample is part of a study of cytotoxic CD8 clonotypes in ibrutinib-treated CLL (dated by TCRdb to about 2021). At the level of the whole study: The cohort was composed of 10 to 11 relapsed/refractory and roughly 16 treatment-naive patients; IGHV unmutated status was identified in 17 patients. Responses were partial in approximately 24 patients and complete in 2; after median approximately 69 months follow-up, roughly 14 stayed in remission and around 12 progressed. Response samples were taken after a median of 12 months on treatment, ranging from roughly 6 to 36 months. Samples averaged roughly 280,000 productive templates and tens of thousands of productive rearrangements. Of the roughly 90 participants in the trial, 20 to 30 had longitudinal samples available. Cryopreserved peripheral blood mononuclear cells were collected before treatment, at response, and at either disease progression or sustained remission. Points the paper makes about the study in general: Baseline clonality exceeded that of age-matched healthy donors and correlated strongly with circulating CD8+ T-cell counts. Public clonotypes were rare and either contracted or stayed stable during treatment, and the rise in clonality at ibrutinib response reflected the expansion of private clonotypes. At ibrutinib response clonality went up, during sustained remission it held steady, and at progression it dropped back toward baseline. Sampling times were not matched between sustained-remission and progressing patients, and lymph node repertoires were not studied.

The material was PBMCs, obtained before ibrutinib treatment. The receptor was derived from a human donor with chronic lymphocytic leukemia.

The base sequence is TGTGCCAGCAGGCGACTAGCGGGGGGGCCGCATACGCAGTATTTT. Translated, it reads CASRRLAGGPHTQYF. This chain is built from TRBV27 and TRBJ2-3; TRBD2 fits 14 bases in the junction. Compared with germline, V lacks 6 bases and J lacks 7 bases; bases without a gene match: 6. Reading the germline V gene (reference sequence) gives CDR1 MNHEY and CDR2 SMNVEV. The CDR3 covers 15 residues, taking in both the cysteine and the phenylalanine. Just CDR3 DNA is preserved here, 45 bases in frame from base 1.